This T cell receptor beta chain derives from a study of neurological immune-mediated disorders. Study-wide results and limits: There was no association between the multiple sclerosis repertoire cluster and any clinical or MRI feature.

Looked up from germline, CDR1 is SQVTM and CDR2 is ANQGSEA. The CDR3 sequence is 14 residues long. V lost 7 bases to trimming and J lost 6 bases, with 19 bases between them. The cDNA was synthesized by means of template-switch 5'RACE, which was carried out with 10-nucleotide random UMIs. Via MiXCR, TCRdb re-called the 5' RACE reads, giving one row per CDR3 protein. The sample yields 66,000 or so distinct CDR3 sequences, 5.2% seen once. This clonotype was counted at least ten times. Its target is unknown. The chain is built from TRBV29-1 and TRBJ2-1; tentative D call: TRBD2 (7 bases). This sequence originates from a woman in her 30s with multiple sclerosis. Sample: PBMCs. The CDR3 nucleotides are TGCAGCGGCGAGGGGGGGCCGGTTAGCAATGAGCAGTTCTTC. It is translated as CSGEGGPVSNEQFF.